This T cell receptor (beta chain) was observed in a study of tumor-infiltrating lymphocytes in primary liver carcinoma. Germline lookup yields CDR1 MNHNY and CDR2 SVGAGI (reference sequence). The CDR3 length is 16 residues. Trimming took 2 bases from V and 6 from J; bases not matched to a gene: 11. The researchers produced TCR beta cDNA from around 500 ng total RNA with a constant-region primer. Researchers made the TCR beta libraries by running three nested multiplex PCR rounds with slightly modified ARM-PCR. A C-beta reverse primer was combined with TRBV1-TRBV30 forward primers in the first two PCR rounds, and each round had around 11 cycles. TCRdb used MiXCR to reprocess the multiplex PCR reads, holding one entry per CDR3 protein. The sample records 99,000 or so distinct CDR3 sequences, roughly 80% being singletons. Unsorted bulk tissue (about 18-32 mg) underwent RNA and DNA co-extraction. Comment on this clonotype: The conserved phenylalanine or tryptophan is not found at the CDR3 terminus, so this likely reflects a read error.

Sequencing used liver tumor tissue from sampling region 3. The subset here: tumor region T3, left-lateral pole. The chain carries TRBV6-6 and TRBJ1-1; TRBD1 matches 8 bases. The TCR comes from a middle-aged man with primary liver carcinoma and hepatitis B virus infection. This CDR3 is CASSYAPGTGGPEAFL. The CDR3 DNA sequence: TGTGCCAGCAGTTACGCCCCCGGGACAGGTGGACCTGAAGCTTTCCTT.